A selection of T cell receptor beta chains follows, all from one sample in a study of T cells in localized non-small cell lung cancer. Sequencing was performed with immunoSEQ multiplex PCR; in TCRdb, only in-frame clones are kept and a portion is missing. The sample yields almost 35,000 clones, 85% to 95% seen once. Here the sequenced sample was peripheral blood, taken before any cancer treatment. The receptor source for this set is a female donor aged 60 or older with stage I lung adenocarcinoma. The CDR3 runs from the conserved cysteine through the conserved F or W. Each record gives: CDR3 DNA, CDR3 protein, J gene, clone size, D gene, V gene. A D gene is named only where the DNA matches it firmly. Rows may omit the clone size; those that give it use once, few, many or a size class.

DNA: TGTGCCAGCAGCTTCGACAGGGGCACAGATACGCAGTATTTT; CDR3: CASSFDRGTDTQYF; J: TRBJ2-3; size: once; D: TRBD1; V: TRBV7-3
DNA: TGCGCCAGCAGCCAAGAGGGGGTGGCAACTAATGAAAAACTGTTTTTT; CDR3: CASSQEGVATNEKLFF; J: TRBJ1-4; size: NA; D: NA; V: TRBV4-3
DNA: TGTGCCAGCAGAGGGACGTCCGAGGGGGAGACCCAGTACTTC; CDR3: CASRGTSEGETQYF; J: TRBJ2-5; size: NA; D: NA; V: TRBV6-5
DNA: TGTGCCTGGAGTTACAGGGGGCTTGAAAAACTGTTTTTT; CDR3: CAWSYRGLEKLFF; J: TRBJ1-4; size: NA; D: TRBD1; V: TRBV30
DNA: TGTGCCAGCAGGACAACAACAAGTGTTGGTGGCTACACCTTC; CDR3: CASRTTTSVGGYTF; J: TRBJ1-2; size: NA; D: NA; V: TRBV6-5
DNA: TGCGCCAGCAGCTTGAACCTCTACGAGCAGTACTTC; CDR3: CASSLNLYEQYF; J: TRBJ2-7; size: NA; D: NA; V: TRBV5-1
DNA: TGTGCCAGCAGCTTGGAGGGACTAGCGGCCGCAGATACGCAGTATTTT; CDR3: CASSLEGLAAADTQYF; J: TRBJ2-3; size: once; D: TRBD2; V: TRBV5-4
DNA: TGTGCCTGGACCCTCACCGGGGAGCTGTTTTTT; CDR3: CAWTLTGELFF; J: TRBJ2-2; size: once; D: NA; V: TRBV30
DNA: TGTGCCAGCAGCTTAGAGGGCTATAGCTACACCTTC; CDR3: CASSLEGYSYTF; J: TRBJ1-2; size: NA; D: NA; V: TRBV7-9
DNA: TGTGCCAGCAGCCCTTTCGGACCGTCCTCCTACAATGAGCAGTTCTTC; CDR3: CASSPFGPSSYNEQFF; J: TRBJ2-1; size: NA; D: NA; V: TRBV5-4
DNA: TGTGCCAGCAGCGTAAAGGACGCTCATCAGCCCCAGCATTTT; CDR3: CASSVKDAHQPQHF; J: TRBJ1-5; size: NA; D: NA; V: TRBV9
DNA: TGTGCCATCACAGGGGGCGGAATTCGCGAGCAGTACTTC; CDR3: CAITGGGIREQYF; J: TRBJ2-7; size: NA; D: TRBD1; V: TRBV10-3
DNA: TGTGCCAGCAACCCCGATAACAGAGACGGAAGCACAGATACGCAGTATTTT; CDR3: CASNPDNRDGSTDTQYF; J: TRBJ2-3; size: NA; D: NA; V: TRBV7-8
DNA: TGCGCCAGCAGTCAATCAAGGGGCTACACCTTC; CDR3: CASSQSRGYTF; J: TRBJ1-2; size: NA; D: NA; V: TRBV23-1
DNA: TGTGCCATCGGGCAGGGAACGTACGAGCAGTACTTC; CDR3: CAIGQGTYEQYF; J: TRBJ2-7; size: once; D: NA; V: TRBV10-3
DNA: TGCGCCAGCAGCCTGACTAGCGGACTCTACAATGAGCAGTTCTTC; CDR3: CASSLTSGLYNEQFF; J: TRBJ2-1; size: once; D: TRBD2; V: TRBV5-1
DNA: TGTGCCAGCACGGACGGCCTGAACACTGAAGCTTTCTTT; CDR3: CASTDGLNTEAFF; J: TRBJ1-1; size: NA; D: NA; V: TRBV2
DNA: TGTGCCTGGAGTGCACTAGTGGAAGAGACCCAGTACTTC; CDR3: CAWSALVEETQYF; J: TRBJ2-5; size: NA; D: NA; V: TRBV30
DNA: TGCGCCAGCAGCCAAGGACAGGGGGTCGGGGATACGCAGTATTTT; CDR3: CASSQGQGVGDTQYF; J: TRBJ2-3; size: NA; D: TRBD1; V: TRBV4-1
DNA: TGTGCCAGTAGTATAGGGTTCGGCTACAGTTCAACTAATGAAAAACTGTTTTTT; CDR3: CASSIGFGYSSTNEKLFF; J: TRBJ1-4; size: NA; D: NA; V: TRBV19
DNA: TGTGCCAGCAGCTCAGGAGGGAATTACGGCTACACCTTC; CDR3: CASSSGGNYGYTF; J: TRBJ1-2; size: NA; D: NA; V: TRBV28
DNA: TGTGCCTGGAGTGTAGAATTCGTCTTGGGGGGTTCGGACTATGGCTACACCTTC; CDR3: CAWSVEFVLGGSDYGYTF; J: TRBJ1-2; size: NA; D: NA; V: TRBV30
DNA: TGTGCCAGCAGCTTAGAGGGGACCGGGACCTTTAGCTCTGGGGCCAACGTCCTGACTTTC; CDR3: CASSLEGTGTFSSGANVLTF; J: TRBJ2-6; size: once; D: NA; V: TRBV11-2
DNA: TGCAGCGGGAGGACTAGCGCGGTACCAAAGGGCAATGAGCAGTTCTTC; CDR3: CSGRTSAVPKGNEQFF; J: TRBJ2-1; size: NA; D: TRBD2; V: TRBV29-1
DNA: TGTGCCAGCAGCCAAGATGAAAACATTCAGTACTTC; CDR3: CASSQDENIQYF; J: TRBJ2-4; size: NA; D: NA; V: TRBV5-4
DNA: TGTGCCAGCAGCTTCGCACAATGGAATGAGCAGTTCTTC; CDR3: CASSFAQWNEQFF; J: TRBJ2-1; size: NA; D: NA; V: TRBV11-3
DNA: TGCGCCAGCAGCTGGGGTGACGCCGAGGGTAATTCACCCCTCCACTTT; CDR3: CASSWGDAEGNSPLHF; J: TRBJ1-6; size: NA; D: NA; V: TRBV5-1
DNA: TGTGCCTGGGCGGGGGGCTCTGGAAACACCATATATTTT; CDR3: CAWAGGSGNTIYF; J: TRBJ1-3; size: NA; D: NA; V: TRBV30
DNA: TGTGCCATCAGTCGACAGGGGCGTAACACCGGGGAGCTGTTTTTT; CDR3: CAISRQGRNTGELFF; J: TRBJ2-2; size: NA; D: TRBD1; V: TRBV10-3
DNA: TGCGCCAGCAGCCAAGACTTGGGGAATGGCAATCAGCCCCAGCATTTT; CDR3: CASSQDLGNGNQPQHF; J: TRBJ1-5; size: NA; D: NA; V: TRBV4-3
DNA: TGTGCCAGCACCGGGGGGGATAGATTCACAGATACGCAGTATTTT; CDR3: CASTGGDRFTDTQYF; J: TRBJ2-3; size: NA; D: TRBD2; V: TRBV6-6
DNA: TGTGCCAGCAGCGTAGTCTACACCGGGGAGCTGTTTTTT; CDR3: CASSVVYTGELFF; J: TRBJ2-2; size: once; D: NA; V: TRBV9
DNA: TGTGCCAGTAGTAAGGGAACGAACACCGGGGAGCTGTTTTTT; CDR3: CASSKGTNTGELFF; J: TRBJ2-2; size: NA; D: NA; V: TRBV19
DNA: TGTGCCATCAGTGAGTCGGAGGGGTCGGAGGGGTTCTTC; CDR3: CAISESEGSEGFF; J: TRBJ2-1; size: NA; D: NA; V: TRBV10-3
DNA: TGTGCCAGCAGCCAGGGACAGGAATCCTTCAATGAGCAGTTCTTC; CDR3: CASSQGQESFNEQFF; J: TRBJ2-1; size: NA; D: TRBD1; V: TRBV11-2
DNA: TGCGCCAGCAGCCAAGATATTTCGGGAAACTATGGCTACACCTTC; CDR3: CASSQDISGNYGYTF; J: TRBJ1-2; size: NA; D: NA; V: TRBV4-3
DNA: TGCGCCAGCAAACCGAGCCGGGACAGGACTAACTACGAGCAGTACTTC; CDR3: CASKPSRDRTNYEQYF; J: TRBJ2-7; size: NA; D: TRBD1; V: TRBV5-1
DNA: TGTGCCAGCAGCCTGAGGACTGGGGGCAAAAACATTCAGTACTTC; CDR3: CASSLRTGGKNIQYF; J: TRBJ2-4; size: NA; D: NA; V: TRBV7-9
DNA: TGCAGCGTGGGGACAGGGGGAGGTAGTGGCTACACCTTC; CDR3: CSVGTGGGSGYTF; J: TRBJ1-2; size: NA; D: TRBD1; V: TRBV29-1
DNA: TGTGCCAGCAGTGACTCGGAAAGCTCCTACAATGAGCAGTTCTTC; CDR3: CASSDSESSYNEQFF; J: TRBJ2-1; size: NA; D: NA; V: TRBV6-4
DNA: TGCGCCAGCAGCCCGCGACAGGGGGCAACTAATGAAAAACTGTTTTTT; CDR3: CASSPRQGATNEKLFF; J: TRBJ1-4; size: NA; D: TRBD1; V: TRBV5-1
DNA: TGTGCCAGCAGCCGTTACAGCGGCACTGAAGCTTTCTTT; CDR3: CASSRYSGTEAFF; J: TRBJ1-1; size: NA; D: NA; V: TRBV5-6
DNA: TGTGCTAGCAGCTTAAGCCAGATCCAAGAGACCCAGTACTTC; CDR3: CASSLSQIQETQYF; J: TRBJ2-5; size: NA; D: NA; V: TRBV7-7
DNA: TGTGCCAGCTCACCAGGACAGCTCTATGGCTACACCTTC; CDR3: CASSPGQLYGYTF; J: TRBJ1-2; size: NA; D: NA; V: TRBV18
DNA: TGTGCCAGCAGCCCCCACCCCTCAGGGGCGACCTCAGATGGCTACACCTTC; CDR3: CASSPHPSGATSDGYTF; J: TRBJ1-2; size: NA; D: NA; V: TRBV28
DNA: TGTGCCAGCAGTGACGGGACAGTCTACAATCAGCCCCAGCATTTT; CDR3: CASSDGTVYNQPQHF; J: TRBJ1-5; size: once; D: TRBD1; V: TRBV6-4
DNA: TGTGCCAGTAGTATAGACCCAGGGATAAGGCCCCAGCATTTT; CDR3: CASSIDPGIRPQHF; J: TRBJ1-5; size: NA; D: NA; V: TRBV19
DNA: TGTGCCAGCAGCTTAGAGGCTCCAAGGGCTTATAGCAATCAGCCCCAGCATTTT; CDR3: CASSLEAPRAYSNQPQHF; J: TRBJ1-5; size: NA; D: NA; V: TRBV11-2
DNA: TGTGCCAGCAGTTACTCTTCCGGGGGGTACTATGGCTACACCTTC; CDR3: CASSYSSGGYYGYTF; J: TRBJ1-2; size: NA; D: NA; V: TRBV6-5
DNA: TGTGCCAGCAGTTTCGGGGCGGGAGTATCATACAATGAGCAGTTCTTC; CDR3: CASSFGAGVSYNEQFF; J: TRBJ2-1; size: NA; D: TRBD2; V: TRBV28
DNA: TGTGCCAGCAGTTCGACAGGGGCAGGGGGCTACACCTTC; CDR3: CASSSTGAGGYTF; J: TRBJ1-2; size: NA; D: TRBD1; V: TRBV6-5
DNA: TGTGCCAGCAGCTCCCAAGTGGGACAGGGGCTCTACGAGCAGTACTTC; CDR3: CASSSQVGQGLYEQYF; J: TRBJ2-7; size: NA; D: TRBD1; V: TRBV7-2
DNA: TGTGCCAGCAGCCCCCGACAGGGGGCGAACACTGAAGCTTTCTTT; CDR3: CASSPRQGANTEAFF; J: TRBJ1-1; size: NA; D: TRBD1; V: TRBV7-9